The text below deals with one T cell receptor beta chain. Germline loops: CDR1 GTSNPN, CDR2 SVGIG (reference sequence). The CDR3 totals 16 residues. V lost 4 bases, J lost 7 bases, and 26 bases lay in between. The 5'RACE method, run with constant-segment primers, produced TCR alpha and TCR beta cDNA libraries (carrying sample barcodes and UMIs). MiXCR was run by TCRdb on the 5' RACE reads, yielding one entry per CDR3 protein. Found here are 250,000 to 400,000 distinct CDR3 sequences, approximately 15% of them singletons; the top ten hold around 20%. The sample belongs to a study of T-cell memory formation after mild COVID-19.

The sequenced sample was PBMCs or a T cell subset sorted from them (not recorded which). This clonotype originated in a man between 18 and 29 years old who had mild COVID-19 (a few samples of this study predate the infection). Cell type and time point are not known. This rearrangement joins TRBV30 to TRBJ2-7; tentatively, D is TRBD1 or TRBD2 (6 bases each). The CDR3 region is CAWTPLSGRGRGEQYF. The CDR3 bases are TGTGCCTGGACCCCCCTCTCGGGCAGGGGACGGGGGGAGCAGTACTTC.